One and the same sample provided the 10 T cell receptor beta chains below, sequenced in a study of CD8 T cells in ankylosing spondylitis. TCRdb reprocessed the 5' RACE reads with MiXCR, giving one entry per CDR3 protein. The sample includes hundreds of thousands of distinct CDR3 sequences, under 35% seen only once; the top ten take around 4.5%. Sequencing was carried out using blood, either unsorted or a sorted T cell fraction (not recorded which). The receptors come from a male donor with ankylosing spondylitis or in good health (not recorded which).

This rearrangement joins TRBV12-3 or TRBV12-4 to TRBJ2-5; 9 bases are a match to TRBD1. V shed 5 bases, J shed 0 bases, and the junction held 7 bases outside the gene matches. This CDR3 region has 16 residues. Here the CDR3 DNA reads TGTGCCAGCAGTGAGACCCGGACAGGGGACCAAGAGACCCAGTACTTC. Amino acid sequence: CASSETRTGDQETQYF.

The genes are TRBV6-4 and TRBJ1-1, with unresolved D. V was clipped by 2 bases and J by 1 base, with 8 bases between them. Germline CDR1 is MRHNA and CDR2 is SNTAGT. There are 14 residues in the CDR3. CDR3 protein: CASSDNPGNTEAFF. CDR3 nucleotide sequence: TGTGCCAGCAGTGACAATCCAGGGAACACTGAAGCTTTCTTT.

The rearrangement links TRBV5-1 to TRBJ2-5; 7 positions agree with TRBD1. The germline V gene has CDR1 SGHRS and CDR2 YFSETQ. V trimming: 4 bases; J trimming: 4 bases; junction bases outside the gene matches: 10. This CDR3 comprises 15 residues. The CDR3 bases are TGCGCCAGCAGCCTCTCGACAGGGTTTCGAGAGACCCAGTACTTC. Its protein is CASSLSTGFRETQYF.

Only one count was recorded for this clonotype. The V and J genes are TRBV20-1 and TRBJ1-4; D gene unclear. Deletions cut 1 base from V and 7 bases from J, with 10 bases between. Germline V gives CDR1 DFQATT, CDR2 SNEGSKA (reference sequence). The CDR3 runs to 13 residues. DNA of the CDR3: TGCAGTGCTAGAGTCGTGGACTTTGAAAAACTGTTTTTT. Translated: CSARVVDFEKLFF.

In its sample, this clonotype was seen a few times. The rearrangement joins TRBV5-1 to TRBJ2-5; a weak D match, TRBD1 (6 bases). CDR3 length: 13 residues. V gave up 1 base and J gave up 5 bases, with 9 bases separating them. Germline CDR1 and CDR2: SGHRS and YFSETQ. This CDR3 is CASSLHRVETQYF. DNA of the CDR3: TGCGCCAGCAGCTTGCACAGGGTTGAGACCCAGTACTTC.

This chain links TRBV29-1 with TRBJ1-4; a possible D gene is TRBD1 (6 bases). Germline assignment: CDR1 SQVTM and CDR2 ANQGSEA. This CDR3 comprises 14 residues. The V and J ends lost 7 bases and 8 bases respectively, with 20 bases between them. The CDR3 reads CSARGGAGEEKLFF. The CDR3, as DNA: TGCAGCGCGCGTGGCGGGGCAGGGGAGGAAAAACTGTTTTTT. The complete variable domain, with remaining parts taken from reference TRBV29-1 and TRBJ1-4, reads SAVISQKPSRDICQRGTSLTIQCQVDSQVTMMFWYRQQPGQSLTLIATANQGSEATYESGFVIDKFPISRPNLTFSTLTVSNMSPEDSSIYLCSARGGAGEEKLFFGSGTQLSVL.

The chain combines TRBV27 with TRBJ2-3; TRBD2 matches 12 bases. V lost 4 bases, J lost 8 bases, and 13 bases stayed unmatched. Germline V gene data show CDR1 as MNHEY and CDR2 as SMNVEV (reference sequence). This CDR3 has 17 residues. The CDR3: CASSSSRTSGVIATQYF. CDR3 nucleotide sequence: TGTGCCAGCAGTTCTTCACGGACTAGCGGGGTTATTGCTACGCAGTATTTT.

V gene TRBV10-1 combines with J gene TRBJ2-3, with 8 bases matching TRBD2. J gave up 5 bases and V 0 bases, and 7 bases lay outside the gene matches. CDR3 size: 16 residues. CDR1 and CDR2 (germline): WNHNN, SYGVQD (reference sequence). CDR3 in DNA: TGCGCCAGCAGTGAGTCGTCGGGGGGGCCGTTAGATACGCAGTATTTT. It yields the protein CASSESSGGPLDTQYF.

The sample holds many counts of this clonotype. The chain uses TRBV29-1 and TRBJ2-3, with 10 bases matching TRBD2. The CDR3 contains 16 residues. The V segment lost 6 bases and the J segment 4 bases; nucleotides outside the gene matches: 13. The germline CDR1 and CDR2 sequences are SQVTM and ANQGSEA. This CDR3 reads CSVPEIAGGRSDTQYF. The CDR3 coding sequence is TGCAGCGTACCCGAAATAGCGGGGGGACGTTCAGATACGCAGTATTTT.

V and J are TRBV7-9 and TRBJ1-1; D is ambiguous. The germline V gene encodes CDR1 SEHNR and CDR2 FQNEAQ (reference sequence). V was trimmed by 0 bases and J by 6 bases, leaving 5 bases between them. The CDR3 contains 12 residues. CDR3 sequence (DNA): TGTGCCAGCAGCTTAGCGACCTCTGAAGCTTTCTTT. Amino acids: CASSLATSEAFF.